These 20 T cell receptor beta chains came from one sample sequenced in a study of cytomegalovirus exposure and HLA in healthy donors (dated by TCRdb to the late 2010s). Libraries were prepared through the immunoSEQ multiplex PCR assay. The multiplex PCR relied on a mix of 60 forward primers for TCR Vbeta segments and 13 reverse primers for TCR Jbeta segments. In TCRdb, the immuneACCESS table is reduced to in-frame sequences with V and J assigned. These tables do not hold every clone; where another copy was compared, an unresolved V gene accounts for under half, and the others remain unexplained. Counted in this sample were about 180,000 clones; about 80% of them appeared once. The ten largest clonotypes hold approximately 6.7% of the sample. Sample: PBMCs. The source of these receptors is a man aged 25-45 years in good health and CMV-seropositive.

The chain couples TRBV5-4 to TRBJ2-1; D is uncertain. This CDR3 comprises 15 residues. The V gene's germline CDR1 is SGHNT and CDR2 YYREEE (reference sequence). Trimming removed 0 bases from V and 0 bases from J, with 7 bases in between. In DNA, the CDR3 is TGTGCCAGCAGCTTGGACCCGGGCTCCTACAATGAGCAGTTCTTC. It encodes CASSLDPGSYNEQFF.

This chain connects TRBV29-1 to TRBJ2-2, with 10 bases lining up with TRBD2. The CDR3 runs 16 residues. The germline gives CDR1 SQVTM, CDR2 ANQGSEA. V was clipped by 3 bases and J by 5 bases; unmatched bases: 9. The CDR3 nucleotides are TGCAGCGTTGAGATAGGTACTAGCGGGATGACCGGGGAGCTGTTTTTT. It encodes CSVEIGTSGMTGELFF.

This clone has only a few counts. The chain uses TRBV5-1 and TRBJ2-7; TRBD1 matches at 8 bases. The V gene's germline CDR1 is SGHRS and CDR2 YFSETQ. V shed 1 base, J shed 2 bases, and the junction held 2 bases outside the gene matches. The CDR3 is made up of 14 amino acids. The CDR3 DNA follows: TGCGCCAGCAGCTTGAGGACAGGGACCTACGAGCAGTACTTC. It codes for CASSLRTGTYEQYF.

V is TRBV5-1 and J is TRBJ2-7, with 14 positions matching TRBD2. Germline loops: CDR1 SGHRS, CDR2 YFSETQ. This CDR3 is 19 amino acids long. V lost 0 bases and J lost 3; bases outside the gene matches: 11. The CDR3 DNA reads TGCGCCAGCAGCTTGGGGTCTGGGACTAGCGGGAGCCGGGGCTACGAGCAGTACTTC. Translation gives CASSLGSGTSGSRGYEQYF.

This clone was observed once. The V call is TRBV5-1, the J call TRBJ1-3, with no clear D. Per germline, CDR1 SGHRS and CDR2 YFSETQ. Trimming removed 4 bases from V and 3 bases from J, with 17 bases in between. The CDR3 loop spans 16 amino acids. CDR3 amino acids: CASSPNVAGDGNTIYF. Written as DNA, the CDR3 is TGCGCCAGCAGCCCCAACGTGGCGGGAGATGGAAACACCATATATTTT. The variable domain in full, completed from reference TRBV5-1 and TRBJ1-3, reads KAGVTQTPRYLIKTRGQQVTLSCSPISGHRSVSWYQQTPGQGLQFLFEYFSETQRNKGNFPGRFSGRQFSNSRSEMNVSTLELGDSALYLCASSPNVAGDGNTIYFGEGSWLTVV.

The rearrangement joins TRBV7-9 to TRBJ1-2; the D gene is possibly TRBD1 (5 bases). The CDR3 sequence is 15 residues long. V was shortened by 1 base and J by 1 base, with 10 bases between the two germline ends. The germline V gene has CDR1 SEHNR and CDR2 FQNEAQ (reference sequence). The CDR3 DNA is TGTGCCAGCAGCTTAGATAGGGGATTTAACTATGGCTACACCTTC. This translates into CASSLDRGFNYGYTF.

The chain links TRBV11-2 to TRBJ2-7, with 11 nucleotides matching TRBD1. The CDR3 is made up of 17 amino acids. Trimming at V came to 1 base and at J to 3 bases, leaving 8 bases not matched to a gene. Germline V gene lookup returns CDR1 SGHAT and CDR2 FQNNGV. CDR3 nucleotides: TGTGCCAGCAGCTTAGTGGTCTATGGGACAGGGGGCTACGAGCAGTACTTC. Translating it yields CASSLVVYGTGGYEQYF.

In its sample, this clone was seen a few times. V is TRBV7-3 and J is TRBJ2-1; 9 nucleotides line up with TRBD2. Germline CDR1 reads SGHTA; CDR2 reads FQGTGA. The J segment lost 6 bases and the V segment lost 3 bases, leaving 12 bases of the junction unmatched. The CDR3 consists of 17 residues. The CDR3 nucleotides are TGTGCCAGCAGCTTTGGAATGGCGGGAGGGCCTGGCAATGAGCAGTTCTTC. It specifies CASSFGMAGGPGNEQFF.

The J gene is TRBJ2-7, the V gene TRBV15; 13 bases align to TRBD2. The CDR3 is made up of 14 amino acids. V trimming: 5 bases; J trimming: 6 bases; junction bases outside the gene matches: 4. The germline gives CDR1 LNHNV, CDR2 YYDKDF (reference sequence). Written as DNA, the CDR3 is TGTGCCACCAGCTTCCGGACTAGCGGGAGCGAGCAGTACTTC. This gives the protein CATSFRTSGSEQYF.

The rearrangement links TRBV19 to TRBJ1-5; the D gene is possibly TRBD1 (6 bases). V dropped 7 bases and J dropped 1 base, with 20 bases sitting between them. Germline CDR1 and CDR2: LNHDA and SQIVND (reference sequence). The CDR3 consists of 17 residues. CDR3 coding DNA: TGTGCCAGTACCATCTACCTACAGGGCACGAGCAATCAGCCCCAGCATTTT. It translates to CASTIYLQGTSNQPQHF.

This clone was counted only a few times. Germline is not matched at one junction end, which may reflect a read error. This chain's CDR3 is CASTLYGGTQETQYF. The CDR3 coding sequence is TGTGCCAGCACCTTATATGGTGGGACTCAAGAGACCCAGTACTTC. The chain combines TRBV7-2 with TRBJ2-5, with D perhaps TRBD2 (6 bases). Germline V gives CDR1 SGHTA, CDR2 FQGNSA. This CDR3 has 15 amino acids.

The gene calls are TRBV19 and TRBJ2-3; 8 positions match TRBD2. CDR1 and CDR2 (germline): LNHDA, SQIVND (reference sequence). The CDR3 is 15 residues long. Trimming at V came to 2 bases and at J to 5 bases, leaving 6 bases not matched to a gene. Here the CDR3 reads CASSITSGGLDTQYF. The CDR3 nucleotides read TGTGCCAGTAGTATAACGAGCGGGGGCCTAGATACGCAGTATTTT.

The chain links TRBV29-1 to TRBJ2-7, with D tentatively TRBD2 (5 bases). The CDR3 loop spans 13 amino acids. Germline lookup yields CDR1 SQVTM and CDR2 ANQGSEA. V was shortened by 6 bases and J by 0 bases, with 12 bases between the two germline ends. The CDR3 DNA sequence: TGCAGCGTAGCGGCCCGGGACTCCTACGAGCAGTACTTC. It translates to CSVAARDSYEQYF.

This chain connects TRBV7-9 to TRBJ1-3, with D unresolved. There are 12 residues in the CDR3. Germline V lookup: CDR1 SEHNR, CDR2 FQNEAQ (reference sequence). The CDR3 protein is CSVPSSGNTIYF. The DNA of the CDR3 is TGTTCCGTCCCCAGCTCTGGAAACACCATATATTTT.

The chain couples TRBV2 to TRBJ1-1, with D possibly being TRBD1 (5 bases). V was cut by 7 bases and J by 1 base, with 10 bases left in between. This CDR3 is 13 amino acids long. Per germline, CDR1 SNHLY and CDR2 FYNNEI. CDR3 DNA sequence: TGTGCCAGCACCCAGGGAGGGAACACTGAAGCTTTCTTT. It is translated as CASTQGGNTEAFF.

J is TRBJ1-1 and V is TRBV27; D call uncertain. Germline lookup yields CDR1 MNHEY and CDR2 SMNVEV (reference sequence). Trimming pared 2 bases from V and 1 base from J, leaving 14 bases between. CDR3 size: 16 residues. CDR3 protein: CASSLPPTRPNTEAFF. In nucleotides, the CDR3 is TGTGCCAGCAGTTTACCCCCGACACGACCGAACACTGAAGCTTTCTTT.

J is TRBJ2-3 and V is TRBV5-1, with a possible D match to TRBD1 (6 bases). CDR3 length: 16 amino acids. Germline V gene lookup returns CDR1 SGHRS and CDR2 YFSETQ. Trimming removed 3 bases from V and 2 bases from J, with 16 bases in between. CDR3 sequence (DNA): TGCGCCAGCAGCTCTAACAGGGCGAGGATCACAGATACGCAGTATTTT. Translating it yields CASSSNRARITDTQYF.

The V and J genes are TRBV28 and TRBJ2-5; D uncertain. The end of the DNA fits TRBJ2-7 better, so the J call may be wrong. Germline lookup yields CDR1 MDHEN and CDR2 SYDVKM. This CDR3 contains 11 residues. The CDR3 nucleotides are TGTGCCAGCAGTTCATGGGTCGAGCAGTACTTC. Residues: CASSSWVEQYF.

This clone was seen just once. The CDR3 is CASSEGQGAGNTIYF. The CDR3 nucleotides read TGTGCCAGCAGTGAGGGACAGGGGGCTGGAAACACCATATATTTT. This chain joins TRBV6-1 and TRBJ1-3, with 11 nucleotides matching TRBD1. V was pared by 3 bases and J by 2 bases, with 0 bases of the junction left unmatched. Germline CDR1 and CDR2: MNHNS and SASEGT. This CDR3 is 15 amino acids long.

This chain joins TRBV5-1 and TRBJ1-5, with D unresolved. V was shortened by 0 bases and J by 7 bases, with 11 bases between the two germline ends. The CDR3 length is 14 residues. Germline CDR1 is SGHRS and CDR2 is YFSETQ. The CDR3 is CASSLGGIGQPQHF. The CDR3 region has the DNA TGCGCCAGCAGCTTGGGCGGAATCGGACAGCCCCAGCATTTT.